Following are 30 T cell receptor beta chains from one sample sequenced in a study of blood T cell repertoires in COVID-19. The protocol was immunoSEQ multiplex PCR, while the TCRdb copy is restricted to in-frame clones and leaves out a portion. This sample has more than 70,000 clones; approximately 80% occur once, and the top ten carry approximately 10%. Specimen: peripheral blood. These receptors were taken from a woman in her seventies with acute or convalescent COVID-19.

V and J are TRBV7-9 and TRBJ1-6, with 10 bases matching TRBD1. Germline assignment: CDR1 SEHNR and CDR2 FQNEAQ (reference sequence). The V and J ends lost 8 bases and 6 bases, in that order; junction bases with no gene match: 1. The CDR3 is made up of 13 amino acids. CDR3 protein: CASRDRGNSPLHF. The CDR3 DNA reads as TGTGCCAGCCGGGACAGGGGTAATTCACCCCTCCACTTT.

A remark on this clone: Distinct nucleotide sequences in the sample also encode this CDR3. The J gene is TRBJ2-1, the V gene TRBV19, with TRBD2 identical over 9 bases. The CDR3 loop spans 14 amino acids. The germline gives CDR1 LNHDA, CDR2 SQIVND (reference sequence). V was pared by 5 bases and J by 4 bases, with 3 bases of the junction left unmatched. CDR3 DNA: TGTGCCAGTAGTGGCCTAGCGGGGTACAATGAGCAGTTCTTC. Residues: CASSGLAGYNEQFF.

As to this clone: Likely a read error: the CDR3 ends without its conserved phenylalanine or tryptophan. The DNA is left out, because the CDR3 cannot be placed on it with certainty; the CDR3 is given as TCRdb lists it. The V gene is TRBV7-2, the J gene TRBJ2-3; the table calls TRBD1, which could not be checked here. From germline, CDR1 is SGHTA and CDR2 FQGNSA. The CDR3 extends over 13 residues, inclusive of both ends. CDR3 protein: CASSPARDRALEV.

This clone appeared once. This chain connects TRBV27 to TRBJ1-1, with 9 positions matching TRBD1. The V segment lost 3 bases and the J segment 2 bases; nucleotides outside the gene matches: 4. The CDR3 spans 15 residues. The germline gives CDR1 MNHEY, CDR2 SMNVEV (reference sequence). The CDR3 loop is CASSFRTGVNTEAFF. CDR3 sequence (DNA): TGTGCCAGCAGTTTTCGGACAGGGGTAAACACTGAAGCTTTCTTT.

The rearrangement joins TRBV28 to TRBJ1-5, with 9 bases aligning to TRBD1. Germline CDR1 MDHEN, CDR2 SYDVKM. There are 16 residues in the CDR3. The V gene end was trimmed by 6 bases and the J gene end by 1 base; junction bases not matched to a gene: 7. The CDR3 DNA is TGTGCCAGCAGCGGGACAGGGAGAGGGAGCAATCAGCCCCAGCATTTT. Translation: CASSGTGRGSNQPQHF.

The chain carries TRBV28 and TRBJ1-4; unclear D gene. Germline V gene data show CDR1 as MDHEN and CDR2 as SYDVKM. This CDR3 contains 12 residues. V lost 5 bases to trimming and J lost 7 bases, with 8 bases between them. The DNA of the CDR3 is TGTGCCAGCAGTCAAATGAGTGAAAAACTGTTTTTT. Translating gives CASSQMSEKLFF.

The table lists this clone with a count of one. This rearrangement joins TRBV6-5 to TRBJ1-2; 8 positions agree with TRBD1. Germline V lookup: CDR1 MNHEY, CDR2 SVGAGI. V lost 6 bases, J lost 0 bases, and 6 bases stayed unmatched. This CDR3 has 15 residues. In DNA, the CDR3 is TGTGCCAGCAGATCCGGACAGGGTCCTAACTATGGCTACACCTTC. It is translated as CASRSGQGPNYGYTF.

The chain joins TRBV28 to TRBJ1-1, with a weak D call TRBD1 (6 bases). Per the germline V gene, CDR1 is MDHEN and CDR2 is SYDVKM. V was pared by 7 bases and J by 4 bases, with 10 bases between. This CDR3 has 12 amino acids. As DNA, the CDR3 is TGTGCCAGCAACAGGGTTAGCACTGAAGCTTTCTTT. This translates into CASNRVSTEAFF.

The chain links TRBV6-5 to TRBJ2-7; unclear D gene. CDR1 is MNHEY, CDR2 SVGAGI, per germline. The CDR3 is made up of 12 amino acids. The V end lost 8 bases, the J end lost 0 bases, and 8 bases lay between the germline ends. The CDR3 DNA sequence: TGTGCCAGCGGGTACAGCTCCTACGAGCAGTACTTC. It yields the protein CASGYSSYEQYF.

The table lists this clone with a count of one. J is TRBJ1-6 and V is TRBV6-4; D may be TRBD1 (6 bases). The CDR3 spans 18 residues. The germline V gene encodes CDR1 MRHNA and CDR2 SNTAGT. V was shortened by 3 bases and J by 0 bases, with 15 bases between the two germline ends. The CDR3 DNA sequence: TGTGCCAGCAGTGATGGGGGCACCCCGAGCTCCTATAATTCACCCCTCCACTTT. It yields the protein CASSDGGTPSSYNSPLHF.

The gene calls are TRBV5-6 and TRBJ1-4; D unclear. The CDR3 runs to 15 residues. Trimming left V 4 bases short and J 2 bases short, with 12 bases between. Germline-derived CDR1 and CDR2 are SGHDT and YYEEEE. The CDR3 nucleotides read TGTGCCAGCAGCATCTATAAGGAGACTAATGAAAAACTGTTTTTT. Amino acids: CASSIYKETNEKLFF.

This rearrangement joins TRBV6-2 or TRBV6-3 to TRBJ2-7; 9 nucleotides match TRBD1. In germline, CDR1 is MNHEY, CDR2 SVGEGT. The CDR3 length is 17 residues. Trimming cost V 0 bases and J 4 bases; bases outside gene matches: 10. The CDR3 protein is CASSYSWLGTGLYEQYF. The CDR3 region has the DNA TGTGCCAGCAGTTACTCTTGGCTTGGGACAGGGCTATACGAGCAGTACTTC.

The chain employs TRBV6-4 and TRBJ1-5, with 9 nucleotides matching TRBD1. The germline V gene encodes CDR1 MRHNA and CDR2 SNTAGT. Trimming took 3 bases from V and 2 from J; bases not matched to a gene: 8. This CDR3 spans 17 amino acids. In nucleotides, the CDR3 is TGTGCCAGCAGTGAGGGGGGACAGGGCATTTGCAATCAGCCCCAGCATTTT. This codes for CASSEGGQGICNQPQHF.

CDR3 sequence (DNA): TGCAGCGTTCGGACAGGGGACCAGCCCCAGCATTTT. This sequence encodes CSVRTGDQPQHF. The V and J genes are TRBV29-1 and TRBJ1-5; 9 nucleotides line up with TRBD1. The germline V gene has CDR1 SQVTM and CDR2 ANQGSEA. The CDR3 covers 12 residues. V was clipped by 5 bases and J by 7 bases; unmatched bases: 3.

The CDR3 loop reads CASSKQGRGVYNEQFF. CDR3 nucleotide sequence: TGTGCCAGCAGTAAACAGGGCCGGGGGGTCTACAATGAGCAGTTCTTC. This rearrangement joins TRBV28 to TRBJ2-1; TRBD2 is a possible D gene (7 bases). CDR3 length: 16 amino acids. Trimming took off 5 bases at V and 3 bases at J, with 17 bases between the two ends. Germline CDR1 and CDR2: MDHEN and SYDVKM. The full variable domain, its missing parts supplied by reference TRBV28 and TRBJ2-1, is DVKVTQSSRYLVKRTGEKVFLECVQDMDHENMFWYRQDPGLGLRLIYFSYDVKMKEKGDIPEGYSVSREKKERFSLILESASTNQTSMYLCASSKQGRGVYNEQFFGPGTRLTVL.

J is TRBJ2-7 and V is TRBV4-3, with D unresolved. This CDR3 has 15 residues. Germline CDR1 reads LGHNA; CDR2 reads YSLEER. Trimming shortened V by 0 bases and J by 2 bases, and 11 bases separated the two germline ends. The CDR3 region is CASSQEYQNPYEQYF. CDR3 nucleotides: TGCGCCAGCAGCCAAGAATACCAGAACCCCTACGAGCAGTACTTC.

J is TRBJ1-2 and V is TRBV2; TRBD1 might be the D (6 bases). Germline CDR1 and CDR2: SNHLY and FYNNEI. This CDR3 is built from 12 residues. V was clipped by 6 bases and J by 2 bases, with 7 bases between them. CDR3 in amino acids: CASRGTNYGYTF. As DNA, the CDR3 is TGTGCCAGCAGGGGGACAAACTATGGCTACACCTTC. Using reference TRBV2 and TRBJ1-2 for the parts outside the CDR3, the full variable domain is EPEVTQTPSHQVTQMGQEVILRCVPISNHLYFYWYRQILGQKVEFLVSFYNNEISEKSEIFDDQFSVERPDGSNFTLKIRSTKLEDSAMYFCASRGTNYGYTFGSGTRLTVV.

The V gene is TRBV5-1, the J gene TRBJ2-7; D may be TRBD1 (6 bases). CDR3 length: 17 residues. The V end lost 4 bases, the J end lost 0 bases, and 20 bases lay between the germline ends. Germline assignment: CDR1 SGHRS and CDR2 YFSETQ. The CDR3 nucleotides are TGCGCCAGCAGCCGAGGGGCAGATACAGGGAGCTCCTACGAGCAGTACTTC. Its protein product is CASSRGADTGSSYEQYF.

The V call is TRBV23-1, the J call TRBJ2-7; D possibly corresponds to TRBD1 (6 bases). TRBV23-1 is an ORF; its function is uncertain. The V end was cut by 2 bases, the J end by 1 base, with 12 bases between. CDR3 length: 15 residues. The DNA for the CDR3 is TGCGCCAGCAGTCAACCCGTACAGGGATCCTACGAGCAGTACTTC. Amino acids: CASSQPVQGSYEQYF.

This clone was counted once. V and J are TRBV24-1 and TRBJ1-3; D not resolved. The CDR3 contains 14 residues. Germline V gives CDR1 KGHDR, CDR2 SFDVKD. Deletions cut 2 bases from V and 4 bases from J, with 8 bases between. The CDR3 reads CATSDSTRGNTIYF. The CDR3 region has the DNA TGTGCCACCAGTGATTCAACGCGGGGAAACACCATATATTTT.

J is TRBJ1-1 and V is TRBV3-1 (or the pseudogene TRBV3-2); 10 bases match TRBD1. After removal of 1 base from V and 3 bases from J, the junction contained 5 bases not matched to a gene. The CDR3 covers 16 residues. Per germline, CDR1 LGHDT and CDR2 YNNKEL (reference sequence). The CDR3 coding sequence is TGTGCCAGCAGCCAAGCACCGGGACAGGGGTACACTGAAGCTTTCTTT. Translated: CASSQAPGQGYTEAFF.

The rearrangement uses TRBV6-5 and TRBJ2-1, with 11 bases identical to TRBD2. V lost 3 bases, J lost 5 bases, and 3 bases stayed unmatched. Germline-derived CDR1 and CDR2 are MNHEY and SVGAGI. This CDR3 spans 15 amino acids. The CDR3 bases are TGTGCCAGCAGTTATGGGACTAGCGGAAACAATGAGCAGTTCTTC. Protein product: CASSYGTSGNNEQFF.

CDR3 sequence (DNA): TGTGCCAGCTGCCTGACAGGGGGCAACACTGAAGCTTTCTTT. Protein sequence: CASCLTGGNTEAFF. The rearrangement joins TRBV3-1 (or the pseudogene TRBV3-2) to TRBJ1-1, with 10 positions matching TRBD1. The V and J ends lost 8 bases and 2 bases, in that order; junction bases with no gene match: 5. CDR3 length: 14 amino acids. Germline CDR1 is LGHDT and CDR2 is YNNKEL (reference sequence).

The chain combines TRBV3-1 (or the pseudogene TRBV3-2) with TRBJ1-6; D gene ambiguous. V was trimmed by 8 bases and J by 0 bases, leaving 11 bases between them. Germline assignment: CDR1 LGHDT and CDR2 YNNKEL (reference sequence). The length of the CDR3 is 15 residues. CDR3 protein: CASGPLGSYNSPLHF. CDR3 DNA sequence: TGTGCCAGCGGCCCCCTCGGCTCCTATAATTCACCCCTCCACTTT.

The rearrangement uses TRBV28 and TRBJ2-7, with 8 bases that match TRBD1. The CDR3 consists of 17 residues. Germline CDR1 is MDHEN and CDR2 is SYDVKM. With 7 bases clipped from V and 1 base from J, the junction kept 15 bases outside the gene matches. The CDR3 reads CASTPIQTGVASYEQYF. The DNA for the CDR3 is TGTGCCAGCACCCCGATACAGACAGGGGTCGCATCCTACGAGCAGTACTTC.

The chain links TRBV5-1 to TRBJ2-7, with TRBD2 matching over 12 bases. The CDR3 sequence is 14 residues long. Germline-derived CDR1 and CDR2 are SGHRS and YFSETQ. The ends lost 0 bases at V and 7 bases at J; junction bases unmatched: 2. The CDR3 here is CASSLGLAGDEQYF. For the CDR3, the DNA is TGCGCCAGCAGCTTGGGACTAGCGGGAGATGAGCAGTACTTC.

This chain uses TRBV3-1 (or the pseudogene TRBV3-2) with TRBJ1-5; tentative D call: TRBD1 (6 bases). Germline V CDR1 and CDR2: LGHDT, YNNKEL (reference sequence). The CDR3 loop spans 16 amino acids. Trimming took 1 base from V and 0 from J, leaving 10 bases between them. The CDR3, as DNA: TGTGCCAGCAGCCAAGGAGACAGGCGTAGCAATCAGCCCCAGCATTTT. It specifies CASSQGDRRSNQPQHF.

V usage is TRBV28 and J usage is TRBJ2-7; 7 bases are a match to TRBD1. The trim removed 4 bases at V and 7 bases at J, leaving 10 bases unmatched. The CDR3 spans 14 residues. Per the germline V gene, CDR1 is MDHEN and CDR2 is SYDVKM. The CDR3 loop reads CASSSPGQRLEQYF. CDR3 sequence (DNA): TGTGCCAGCAGTTCACCGGGACAGCGGCTTGAGCAGTACTTC.

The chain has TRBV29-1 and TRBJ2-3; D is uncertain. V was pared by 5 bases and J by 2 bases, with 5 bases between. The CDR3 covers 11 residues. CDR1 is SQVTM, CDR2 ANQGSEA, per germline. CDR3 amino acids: CSVILTDTQYF. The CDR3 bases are TGCAGCGTTATCCTCACAGATACGCAGTATTTT.

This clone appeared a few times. DNA for the CDR3: TGCAGTGCTAGGGAGCTGACCGAGCAGTTCTTC. Translation: CSARELTEQFF. The V and J genes are TRBV20-1 and TRBJ2-1; D unresolved. V was trimmed by 3 bases and J by 10 bases, leaving 10 bases between them. The CDR3 is made up of 11 amino acids. In germline, CDR1 is DFQATT, CDR2 SNEGSKA (reference sequence).